This T cell receptor beta chain was observed in a study of PD-L1 blockade in urothelial cancer (dated by TCRdb to about 2017). Study-level background: All patients started therapy around 2014 and received atezolizumab 1,200 mg intravenously every 3 weeks. About nine tenths of the roughly 30 patients were males with bladder-origin urothelial cancer, and about 65% of the roughly 30 reported a prior smoking history. An ECOG performance status of 0 or 1 was recorded for the patients, and 0 to 3 prior chemotherapy regimens had been received by the patients. Blood samples were analyzed at 3 weeks after treatment start (second dose) and at 6 weeks after treatment start. A median of about 150,000 T cells and approximately 86,000 unique TCRs was obtained from blood samples, and a median clonality of about 0.08 was observed. The study was an exploratory multi-omic analysis of somatic, immune and clinical correlates of response to PD-L1 blockade with atezolizumab in urothelial cancer. Pretreatment tumor samples and matched peripheral blood, collected serially before and after atezolizumab treatment, underwent TCR sequencing. Durable clinical benefit was defined as progression-free survival longer than 6 months, and TCR features were also tested against progression-free and overall survival. Whole exome sequencing and RNA sequencing of pretreatment tumors were performed alongside TCR sequencing in the same patients. Some ten patients reached durable clinical benefit, while about 19 patients did not. Pretreatment blood TCR-seq was available for about 28 patients, at least one posttreatment blood collection was obtained for some 24 patients, and tumor TCR-seq was available for some 24 patients.

Concerning this clone: No antigen is known for it. No much larger clone exists at a distance of one base, and base qualities are not known.

Broader findings and caveats from the paper: A pretreatment peripheral blood TCR clonality below the median was linked to improved progression-free and overall survival. Small sample size (n of about 30) and many exploratory analyses mean the results are intended to be hypothesis-generating. Patients with durable benefit showed greater expansion of tumor-associated TCR clones in peripheral blood 3 weeks after starting treatment (n of about 20, p = 0.022).

Taken with the paper, the label for time point translates to: pretreatment peripheral blood. A total of approximately 27 patients with locally advanced or metastatic urothelial carcinoma, treated at Memorial Sloan Kettering on a trial protocol, made up the cohort. Peripheral blood mononuclear cells were collected from each patient pretreatment and during treatment, giving between 1 and 8 total time points per patient. The Qiagen DNeasy Blood extraction kit was used to purify genomic DNA from total PBMCs and from tumor samples. PBMCs were collected pretreatment and during treatment and were isolated and stored as previously described. CDR1 and CDR2, looked up from the germline V gene, are WSHSY and SAAADI. V is reduced by 6 bases and J by 8 bases, leaving a spacing of 10 bases between them. Its CDR3 holds 11 amino acids, cysteine through phenylalanine. The kept DNA is CDR3 alone, 33 bases in frame from the first base.

Synthetic TCR analog templates were spiked into each PCR so that absolute template abundance could be estimated from read counts. The immunoSEQ assay used bias-controlled V and J gene primers to amplify TCRbeta CDR3 regions from genomic DNA. Sequencing of rearranged TCRbeta segments was performed at approximately 20X coverage. On the authors' methods: Clustering was used to correct sequencing errors, and CDR3s were annotated against IMGT so that V, D and J genes could be assigned. Downstream analyses used only productive TCRbeta rearrangements, leaving out any out-of-frame or stop-codon sequences. Clonality was computed as one minus Shannon entropy normalized by the log of the number of unique productive sequences. Clones differing between time points or between blood and tumor were identified using Fisher's exact test with Benjamini-Hochberg correction, with an adjusted p below 0.01 applied as the threshold. The table comes from immuneACCESS by way of TCRdb, which keeps in-frame sequences with V and J called. Part of the clones is missing from these tables; in studies checked, under half for an unresolved V gene and the rest for unknown reasons. V and J calls and clone size follow that table, whereas D and trimming were derived from the DNA. Counted in this sample were approximately 71,000 clones; over 80% of them appeared once. The top ten clones comprise 8% to 10% of the sample.

This sequence was found in a woman between 65 and 79 years old with urothelial cancer. This sample comprised PBMCs, obtained around atezolizumab (anti-PD-L1) treatment. The chain was built from TRBV10-2 and TRBJ1-2, and possibly TRBD1, on 5 matching bases. Here the CDR3 is given as CASRYRFGYTF. The nucleotide sequence reads as follows: TGCGCCAGCAGATACAGGTTCGGCTACACCTTC.